This T cell receptor beta chain was sequenced for a study of cytomegalovirus exposure and HLA in healthy donors. Background on the study: Samples from HLA-typed donors yielded about 85 million unique TCRs in an early data release. General observations from the study: In vitro testing confirmed a few CMV-associated chains as specific for CMV antigens.

This CDR3 contains 16 residues. The J segment lost 3 bases and the V segment lost 2 bases, leaving 10 bases of the junction unmatched. Germline loops: CDR1 MGHRA, CDR2 YSYEKL. It was with 60 Vbeta and 13 Jbeta primers that the PCR ran. Assay: immunoSEQ multiplex PCR; the TCRdb copy retains only in-frame clones and omits some. The table lists 200,000 to 250,000 clones, with over 0.75% in the top ten. As regards this clone: Its antigen is unidentified.

The sequenced sample was PBMCs. V is TRBV4-1 and J is TRBJ2-7; 7 nucleotides line up with TRBD1. The TCR sequence derives from a woman aged 25 to 39 in good health and CMV-seropositive. This chain's CDR3 is CASSQTGVQGRYEQYF. For the CDR3, the DNA is TGCGCCAGCAGCCAAACCGGAGTACAGGGGCGCTACGAGCAGTACTTC.